This TCR beta chain is from a study of shared clonotypes between healthy human individuals. This clone came up once. Original methodology: For the immunoSEQ data, sequences were junction-only without quality scores, so filtering differed. Only in-frame clones appear in the TCRdb table, and some are missing; sequencing was by immunoSEQ multiplex PCR. V, J and clone size are those of that table, while D and trimming were read from the DNA. Counted here are 650,000 to 700,000 clones, roughly 87% occurring once; the ten biggest clones make up less than 40%. Trimming removed 4 bases from V and 0 bases from J, with 25 bases in between. The CDR3 has 19 amino acids. Germline V gene data show CDR1 as LNHDA and CDR2 as SQIVND (reference sequence).

The genes are TRBV19 and TRBJ2-7; D remains ambiguous. Specimen: memory CD8+ T cells from PBMCs. Subset meaning: CD45RO+ cells pooled with CCR7-negative TemRA cells. The clonotype was recovered from a man in his late teens or twenties in good health. Some clones in this sample may be carry-over from other donors' samples. The CDR3 region is CASSNSTLPRRIYSYEQYF. The CDR3 nucleotides are TGTGCCAGTAGTAATTCGACCCTCCCGCGGCGGATCTACTCCTACGAGCAGTACTTC.